What follows is one TCR beta chain and its context. The antigen remains undetermined. The data are from a study of a mutant IDH1 vaccine in newly diagnosed glioma. Study outcomes and limitations: Pseudoprogression apparently lacked any relation to changes in top peripheral T cell clonotypes.

Germline CDR1 is SGHDT and CDR2 is YYEEEE. The length of the CDR3 is 16 residues. V was shortened by 4 bases and J by 0 bases, with 14 bases between the two germline ends. The data were produced by immunoSEQ multiplex PCR, yet TCRdb's version contains in-frame clones alone and is incomplete. The table has over 45,000 clones, 70% to 80% seen once. The time point: week 35, safety follow-up. One vaccine dose held 300 ug of mutant IDH1 20-mer peptide and came with topical imiquimod. The clonotype comes from a man in his forties with glioma. The sequencing here drew on PBMCs, taken from a glioma patient whose treatment included an IDH1 peptide vaccine. This chain links TRBV5-6 with TRBJ2-1, with a possible D match to TRBD2 (5 bases). CDR3 nucleotide sequence: TGTGCCAGCAGCCTTGGACTCTCGAGCTCCTACAATGAGCAGTTCTTC. Encoded protein: CASSLGLSSSYNEQFF.